This TCR beta chain was identified in a study of technical replicates of blood from a few donors. The table came from immunoSEQ multiplex PCR; TCRdb's copy has only in-frame clones and leaves some out. In the table there are 80,000 or so clones, about 96% of which are singletons. The sample holds one count of this clone. Trimming shortened V by 2 bases and J by 3 bases, and 19 bases separated the two germline ends. Germline CDR1 is MRHNA and CDR2 is SNTAGT. The CDR3 extends over 17 amino acids. Material for sequencing was T cells isolated from PBMCs. The genes are TRBV6-4 and TRBJ1-2; D perhaps matches TRBD1 (6 bases). This TCR was recovered from a human donor in good health. Here the CDR3 reads CASSDASGLQGDYGYTF. CDR3 coding DNA: TGTGCCAGCAGTGACGCATCGGGCCTACAGGGCGACTATGGCTACACCTTC.